This T cell receptor (beta chain) was sequenced for a study of T cell responses to AZD1222 COVID-19 vaccine. About the research overall: Combined were second doses at about 4 or about 12 weeks.

TCRdb keeps only in-frame clones here, not all; method: immunoSEQ multiplex PCR. This sample has 110,000 to 150,000 clones, with 90% found just once. As regards this clone: Its antigen is currently unknown.

General study results and limits: After two AZD1222 doses, spike-specific TCR breadth and depth rose versus day 0. Donors were mostly white British, more females; clonal diversity possibly underestimated.

Material: peripheral blood, obtained on day 0 of AZD1222 vaccination. The TCR originated in an adult in good health.

The CDR3 DNA is TGTGCCTCCTCACAGGGGGCGGGGGACTATGGCTACACCTTC. Amino acid sequence: CASSQGAGDYGYTF. The V gene is TRBV30, the J gene TRBJ1-2; 9 nucleotides agree with TRBD1. CDR3 length: 14 residues. Trimming cost V 7 bases and J 3 bases; bases outside gene matches: 9. Germline CDR1 is GTSNPN and CDR2 is SVGIG (reference sequence).